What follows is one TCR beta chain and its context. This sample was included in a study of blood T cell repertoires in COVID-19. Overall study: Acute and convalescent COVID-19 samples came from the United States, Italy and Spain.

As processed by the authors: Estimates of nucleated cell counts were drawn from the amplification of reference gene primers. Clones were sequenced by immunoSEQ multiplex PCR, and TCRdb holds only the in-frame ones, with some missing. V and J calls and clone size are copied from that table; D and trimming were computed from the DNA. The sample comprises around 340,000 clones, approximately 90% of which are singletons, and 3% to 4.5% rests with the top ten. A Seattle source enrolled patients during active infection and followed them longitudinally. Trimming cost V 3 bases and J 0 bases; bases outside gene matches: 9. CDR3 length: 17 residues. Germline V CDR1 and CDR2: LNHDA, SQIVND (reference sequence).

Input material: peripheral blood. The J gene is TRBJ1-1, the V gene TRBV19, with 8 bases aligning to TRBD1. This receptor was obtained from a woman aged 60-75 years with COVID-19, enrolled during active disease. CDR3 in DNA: TGTGCCAGTAGTATCTTTTCGGCAGGGGGCATGAACACTGAAGCTTTCTTT. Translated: CASSIFSAGGMNTEAFF.